This T cell receptor (beta chain) was documented in a study of cytomegalovirus exposure and HLA in healthy donors. Whole-study findings and limits: TCR beta V- and J-gene trimming, according to a later analysis, was linked to a missense DCLRE1C variant.

The study ran its PCR with 60 Vbeta and 13 Jbeta primers. Measured with immunoSEQ multiplex PCR; TCRdb has only the in-frame clones, and not every one. The sample has about 140,000 clones, roughly 82% seen once. As for the donors, each was a healthy bone marrow donor. The CDR3 has 13 amino acids. The junction had 6 bases not matched to a gene; V was cut back by 0 bases and J by 7 bases. Germline-derived CDR1 and CDR2 are GTSNPN and SVGIG (reference sequence). This clone was counted only a few times. What it binds is unknown. V usage is TRBV30 and J usage is TRBJ2-7; 7 bases map to TRBD2. This sequence was found in a young man in good health and CMV-seropositive. What was sequenced was PBMCs. In DNA form, the CDR3 reads TGTGCCTGGAGTGTGGGACTACCTTCAGAGCAGTACTTC. This encodes CAWSVGLPSEQYF.